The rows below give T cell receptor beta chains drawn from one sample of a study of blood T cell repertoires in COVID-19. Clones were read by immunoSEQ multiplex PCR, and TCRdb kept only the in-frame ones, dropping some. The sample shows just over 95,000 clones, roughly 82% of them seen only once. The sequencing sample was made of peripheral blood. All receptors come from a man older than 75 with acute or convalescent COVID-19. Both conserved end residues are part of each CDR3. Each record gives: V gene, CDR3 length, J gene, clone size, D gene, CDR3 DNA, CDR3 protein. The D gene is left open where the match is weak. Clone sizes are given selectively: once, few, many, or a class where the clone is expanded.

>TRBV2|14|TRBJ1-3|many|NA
TGTGCCAGCACTGAAAGACTTCACTCGGACACCATATATTTT
CASTERLHSDTIYF
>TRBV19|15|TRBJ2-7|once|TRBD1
TGTGCCAGTAAAAGTGTAGGGACAGGGTTCAACGAGCAGTACTTC
CASKSVGTGFNEQYF
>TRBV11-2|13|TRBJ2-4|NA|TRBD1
TGTGCCAGCAGCCAACAGGGGGCGGACATTCAGTACTTC
CASSQQGADIQYF
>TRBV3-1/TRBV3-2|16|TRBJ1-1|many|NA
TGTGCCAGCAGCCGATCGCGGGGAGGTGTTAACACTGAAGCTTTCTTT
CASSRSRGGVNTEAFF
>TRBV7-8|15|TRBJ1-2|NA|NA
TGTGCCAGCAGCCTCCAGGTTGCGGGGGCAGAAGGCTACACCTTC
CASSLQVAGAEGYTF
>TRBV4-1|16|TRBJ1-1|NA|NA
TGCGCCAGCAGCCACCGAAGGGGGGGGCAAATCACTGAAGCTTTCTTT
CASSHRRGGQITEAFF
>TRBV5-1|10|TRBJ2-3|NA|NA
TGCGCCAGCGCGGCGGATACGCAGTATTTT
CASAADTQYF
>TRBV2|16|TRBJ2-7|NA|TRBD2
TGTGCCAGCAGTGGGACTAGCGGGGGTGACCCCTACGAGCAGTACTTC
CASSGTSGGDPYEQYF
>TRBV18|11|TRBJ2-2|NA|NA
TGTGCCAGCTCGCCGGCGTCGGGATTGTTTTTT
CASSPASGLFF
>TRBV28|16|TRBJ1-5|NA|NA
TGTGCCAGCAGTCATCCCGGCGGGTATAGCAATCAGCCCCAGCATTTT
CASSHPGGYSNQPQHF
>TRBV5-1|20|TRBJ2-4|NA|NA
TGCGCCAGCAGCTTGGGGGTAGGACGCGGGGCTCACCTAGCCAAAAACATTCAGTACTTC
CASSLGVGRGAHLAKNIQYF
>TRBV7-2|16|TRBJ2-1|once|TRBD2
TGTGCCAGCAGCTTAGATAAGCGGGGGGCCGACAATGAGCAGTTCTTC
CASSLDKRGADNEQFF
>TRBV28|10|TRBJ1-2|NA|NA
TGTGCCAGCAGTTCGCGGGGCTACACCTTC
CASSSRGYTF
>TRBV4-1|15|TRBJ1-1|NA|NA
TGCGCCAGCAGCCAAGTAGAGTCAGGGGACACTGAAGCTTTCTTT
CASSQVESGDTEAFF
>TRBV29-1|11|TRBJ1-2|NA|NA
TGCAGCGTTGAACAGGGCAATGGCTACACCTTC
CSVEQGNGYTF
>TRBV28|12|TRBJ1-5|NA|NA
TGTGCCAGTCTCCAGGGCGGTCAGCCCCAGCATTTT
CASLQGGQPQHF
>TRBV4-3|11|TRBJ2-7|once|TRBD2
TGCGCCAGCGGGGCGGGGGGGGAGCAGTACTTC
CASGAGGEQYF
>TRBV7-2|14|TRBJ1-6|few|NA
TGTGCCAGCAGAGTCCTTGGGGGCGACTCACCCCTCCACTTT
CASRVLGGDSPLHF
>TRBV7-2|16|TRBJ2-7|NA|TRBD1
TGTGCCAGCAGCCCGTATAGGGACAGCCTAGACAACGAGCAGTACTTC
CASSPYRDSLDNEQYF
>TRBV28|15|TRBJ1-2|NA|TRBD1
TGTGCCAGCAGCCTGGCAGGGACAGGGGACCGTGGCTACACCTTC
CASSLAGTGDRGYTF
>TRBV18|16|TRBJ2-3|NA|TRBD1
TGTGCCAGCTCACCACAGCAGGGACAGGGTGGAGATACGCAGTATTTT
CASSPQQGQGGDTQYF
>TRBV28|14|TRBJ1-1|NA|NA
TGTGCCAGCAGAACCGCCGACAGGAACACTGAAGCTTTCTTT
CASRTADRNTEAFF
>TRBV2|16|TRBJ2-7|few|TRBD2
TGTGCCAGCACCGAAACCCCCCTAGCGGTCGCCTACGAGCAGTACTTC
CASTETPLAVAYEQYF
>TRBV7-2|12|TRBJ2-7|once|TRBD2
TGTGCCAGCTCGACTAGCTGGTCCGAGCAGTACTTC
CASSTSWSEQYF
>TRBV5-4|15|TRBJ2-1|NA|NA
TGTGCCAGCAGCTTGGATCCGAGCTCCTACAATGAGCAGTTCTTC
CASSLDPSSYNEQFF
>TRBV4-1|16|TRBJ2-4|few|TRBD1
TGCGCCAGCAGCCAAGATCGGGGACAGGGGTGGGACATTCAGTACTTC
CASSQDRGQGWDIQYF
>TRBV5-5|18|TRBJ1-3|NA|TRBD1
TGTGCCAGCAGCGTCGGGACAGACTTAGAATTCTCTGGAAACACCATATATTTT
CASSVGTDLEFSGNTIYF
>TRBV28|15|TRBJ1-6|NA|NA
TGTGCCAGCCGATTTCAGGGTCCCTATAATTCACCCCTCCACTTT
CASRFQGPYNSPLHF
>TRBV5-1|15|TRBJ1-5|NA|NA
TGCGCCAGCAGCTTGGAGGGCAGGGGCAATCAGCCCCAGCATTTT
CASSLEGRGNQPQHF
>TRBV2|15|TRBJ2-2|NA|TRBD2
TGTGCCAGCATGTTAGCGGGGGGACCCACCGGGGAGCTGTTTTTT
CASMLAGGPTGELFF
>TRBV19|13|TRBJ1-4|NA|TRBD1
TGTGCCAGTCGGGACAGGGGGAAACGGATGCTGTTTTTT
CASRDRGKRMLFF
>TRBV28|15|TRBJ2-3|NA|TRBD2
TGTGCCAGCAGTTTGCTTAGCGGGGGCGGGTTAATGCAGTATTTT
CASSLLSGGGLMQYF
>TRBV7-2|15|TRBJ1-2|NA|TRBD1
TGTGCCAGCAGCTCCATTACAGGGGGCTATCGAGGCTACACCTTC
CASSSITGGYRGYTF
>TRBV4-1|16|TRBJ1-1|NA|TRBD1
TGCGCCAGCAGCCAAGATAAGACAGGGGTGAACACTGAAGCTTTCTTT
CASSQDKTGVNTEAFF
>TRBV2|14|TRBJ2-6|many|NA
TGTGCCAGCAGACGGAGCTCTGGGGCCAACGTCCTGACTTTC
CASRRSSGANVLTF